This T cell receptor beta chain was profiled in a study of Ad26.COV2.S vaccination and SARS-CoV-2 variants. General study results and limits: Vaccinees showed greater spike-specific TCR breadth than placebo recipients.

CDR1 and CDR2 (germline): LGHNA, YNFKEQ. The CDR3 spans 13 residues. Trimming shortened V by 3 bases and J by 6 bases, and 11 bases separated the two germline ends. Treatment described: around 19 received Ad26.COV2.S at low or high dose, single or two shots; 5 received placebo; per-sample allocation not given. Sampling happened 63 days after the first vaccine or placebo injection. As for this clone: The antigen is not known.

The table came from immunoSEQ multiplex PCR; TCRdb's copy has only in-frame clones and leaves some out. The sample has approximately 400,000 clones; around 82% are singletons. Specimen: peripheral blood, collected in a trial of Ad26.COV2.S vaccine versus placebo. This receptor was identified in a person between 18 and 59 years old who received the Ad26.COV2.S COVID-19 vaccine or a placebo. The chain combines TRBV4-2 with TRBJ1-1; no definite D call. The CDR3: CASSQLERAEAFF. The CDR3, as DNA: TGTGCCAGCAGCCAGCTCGAGAGGGCTGAAGCTTTCTTT.